In this sample, the clone carrying this TCR beta chain turned up a few times. Its antigen is unidentified. This sample stems from a study of T-cell reconstitution after alpha-beta-depleted transplantation in children. Germline V gives CDR1 WSHSY, CDR2 SAAADI. The CDR3 spans 12 residues. Trimming pared 2 bases from V and 3 bases from J, leaving 4 bases between. Unique molecular identifiers tagged the TCRbeta library. TCRdb re-called the PCR reads with MiXCR, one entry per CDR3 protein. Of over 200,000 distinct CDR3 sequences in the sample, roughly 8.1% were seen once. Overall study findings and caveats: T-cell counts and diversity were attributed mostly to newly produced T cells one year after transplant. Some patients' high day-60 TCRbeta diversity was traced to surviving recipient T cells and thymic progenitors.

The clonotype comes from a male patient aged 2 to 9 who had a stem cell transplant for acute myeloid leukemia, so the T cells may come from the graft donor. The chain recombines TRBV10-2 with TRBJ1-1, with D uncertain. Material: PBMCs, mostly from graft donor cells, obtained 360 days after TCRalphabeta/CD19-depleted stem cell transplant. The CDR3 sequence is CASSEAHTEAFF. The CDR3 DNA follows: TGCGCCAGCAGTGAGGCCCACACTGAAGCTTTCTTT.